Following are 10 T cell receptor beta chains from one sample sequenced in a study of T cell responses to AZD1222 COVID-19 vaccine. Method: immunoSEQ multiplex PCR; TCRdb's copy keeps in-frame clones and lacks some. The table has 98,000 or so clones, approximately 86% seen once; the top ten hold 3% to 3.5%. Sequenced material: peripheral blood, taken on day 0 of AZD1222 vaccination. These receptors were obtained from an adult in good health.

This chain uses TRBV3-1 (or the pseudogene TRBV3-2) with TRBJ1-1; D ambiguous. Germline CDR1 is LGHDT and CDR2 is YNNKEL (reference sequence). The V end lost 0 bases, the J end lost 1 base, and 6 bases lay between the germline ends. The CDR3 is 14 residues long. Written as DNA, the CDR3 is TGTGCCAGCAGCCAAGATTGGGGGAACACTGAAGCTTTCTTT. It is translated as CASSQDWGNTEAFF.

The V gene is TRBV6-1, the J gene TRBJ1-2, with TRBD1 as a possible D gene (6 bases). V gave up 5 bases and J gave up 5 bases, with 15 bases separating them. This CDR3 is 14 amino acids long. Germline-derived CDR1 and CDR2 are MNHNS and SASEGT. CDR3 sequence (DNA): TGTGCCAGCAGTCTCCCGGTAGGGGGGTATGGCTACACCTTC. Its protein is CASSLPVGGYGYTF.

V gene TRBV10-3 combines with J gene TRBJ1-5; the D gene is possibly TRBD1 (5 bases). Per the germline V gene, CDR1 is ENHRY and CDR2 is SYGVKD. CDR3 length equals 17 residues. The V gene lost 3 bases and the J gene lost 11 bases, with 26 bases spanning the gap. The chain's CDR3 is CAISDPQIGDRDLTQHF. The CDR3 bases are TGTGCCATCAGTGACCCCCAAATAGGGGACCGAGATTTGACCCAGCATTTT.

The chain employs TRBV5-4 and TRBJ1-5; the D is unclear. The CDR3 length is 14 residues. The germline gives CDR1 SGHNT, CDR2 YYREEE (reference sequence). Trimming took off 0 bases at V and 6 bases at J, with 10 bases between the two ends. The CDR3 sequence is CASSLAGRFQPQHF. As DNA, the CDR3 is TGTGCCAGCAGCTTGGCTGGGCGGTTTCAGCCCCAGCATTTT.

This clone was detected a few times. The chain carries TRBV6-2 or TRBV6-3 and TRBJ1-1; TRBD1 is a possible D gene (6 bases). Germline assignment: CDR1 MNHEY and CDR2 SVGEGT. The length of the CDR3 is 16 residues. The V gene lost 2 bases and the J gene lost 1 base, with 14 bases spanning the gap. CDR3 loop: CASSYRGGAWNTEAFF. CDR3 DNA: TGTGCCAGCAGTTACCGGGGGGGGGCGTGGAACACTGAAGCTTTCTTT.

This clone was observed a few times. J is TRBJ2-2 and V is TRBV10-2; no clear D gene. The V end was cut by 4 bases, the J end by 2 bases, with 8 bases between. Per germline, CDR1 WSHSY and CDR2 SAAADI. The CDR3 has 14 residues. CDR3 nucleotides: TGCGCCAGCAGTGCTGCAGGAAACACCGGGGAGCTGTTTTTT. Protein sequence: CASSAAGNTGELFF.

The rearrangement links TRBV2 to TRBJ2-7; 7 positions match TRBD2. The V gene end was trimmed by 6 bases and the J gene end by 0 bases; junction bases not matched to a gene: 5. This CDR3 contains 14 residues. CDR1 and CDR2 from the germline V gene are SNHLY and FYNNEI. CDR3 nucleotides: TGTGCCAGCAGGAGCGGGGTTAGCTCCTACGAGCAGTACTTC. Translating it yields CASRSGVSSYEQYF.

Here the CDR3 reads CASQVSMNTEAFF. In DNA form, the CDR3 reads TGTGCCTCGCAGGTCTCCATGAACACTGAAGCTTTCTTT. This chain connects TRBV2 to TRBJ1-1; D is unclear. This CDR3 spans 13 amino acids. Germline V gene lookup returns CDR1 SNHLY and CDR2 FYNNEI. V was cut by 11 bases and J by 0 bases, with 13 bases left in between.

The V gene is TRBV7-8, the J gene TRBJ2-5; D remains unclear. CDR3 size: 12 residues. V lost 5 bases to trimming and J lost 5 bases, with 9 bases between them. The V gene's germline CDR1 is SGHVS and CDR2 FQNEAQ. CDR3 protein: CASSLRPETQYF. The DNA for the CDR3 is TGTGCCAGCAGCCTTCGTCCTGAGACCCAGTACTTC.

Written as DNA, the CDR3 is TGCGCCAGCAGCTTGGCGTCGGCAGGAAGCACAGATACGCAGTATTTT. It yields the protein CASSLASAGSTDTQYF. The chain carries TRBV5-1 and TRBJ2-3; no reliable D call. From germline, CDR1 is SGHRS and CDR2 YFSETQ. Trimming cost V 0 bases and J 0 bases, with 11 bases left between them. This CDR3 spans 16 amino acids.